This T cell receptor beta chain was identified during a study of blood T cell repertoires in COVID-19. About the research overall: Samples representing acute and convalescent COVID-19 were sourced from the United States, Italy and Spain.

Original processing methods: The authors estimated nucleated cell counts from reference gene primer amplification. Only in-frame clones appear in the TCRdb table, and some are missing; sequencing was by immunoSEQ multiplex PCR. That table supplies the V and J calls and clone size; D and trimming were determined from the DNA. The sample records about 140,000 clones, around 88% being singletons. J lost 6 bases, V lost 5 bases, and 11 bases had no gene match. The V gene's germline CDR1 is KGHSH and CDR2 LQKENI. The CDR3 runs 16 residues. The sample comprised peripheral blood. This rearrangement joins TRBV18 to TRBJ2-2; 8 nucleotides agree with TRBD2. The sequence came from a woman aged 60-75 years with acute or convalescent COVID-19. DNA for the CDR3: TGTGCCAGCTCAACTTATAGCGGGGCAGTCGCCGGGGAGCTGTTTTTT. Encoded protein: CASSTYSGAVAGELFF. Full variable domain (rest looked up from reference TRBV18 and TRBJ2-2): NAGVMQNPRHLVRRRGQEARLRCSPMKGHSHVYWYRQLPEEGLKFMVYLQKENIIDESGMPKERFSAEFPKEGPSILRIQQVVRGDSAAYFCASSTYSGAVAGELFFGEGSRLTVL.